This is a list of T cell receptor beta chains from one sample in a study of blood T cell repertoires in COVID-19. Clones were sequenced by immunoSEQ multiplex PCR, and TCRdb holds only the in-frame ones, with some missing. The repertoire includes 130,000 to 150,000 clones, about 89% of them detected once, and about 10% sits in the top ten. The sample taken for sequencing was PBMCs or T cells enriched from blood (not recorded which). Receptors originate from a man in his 60s who had recovered from COVID-19. CDR3s include the opening cysteine and the closing phenylalanine or tryptophan. A D gene is named only where the DNA matches it firmly. Size values are once, few and many counts, or a class for expanded clones, and some rows have none.

size	D	J	V	length	CDR3	DNA
NA	NA	TRBJ1-3	TRBV5-6	19	CASSSLGEPAPNSGNTIYF	TGTGCCAGCAGCTCCCTAGGAGAGCCTGCCCCGAACTCTGGAAACACCATATATTTT
once	TRBD1	TRBJ1-6	TRBV27	16	CASRLVQGPYNSPLHF	TGTGCCAGCAGACTTGTACAGGGGCCCTATAATTCACCCCTCCACTTT
NA	NA	TRBJ2-7	TRBV9	13	CASSVGGGAEQYF	TGTGCCAGCAGCGTGGGAGGCGGGGCGGAGCAGTACTTC
NA	NA	TRBJ1-2	TRBV19	14	CASSTSNRAHGYTF	TGTGCCAGTAGTACGAGTAACAGGGCCCATGGCTACACCTTC
NA	NA	TRBJ1-6	TRBV5-4	16	CASRTSGGNYNSPLHF	TGTGCCAGCAGGACGTCCGGCGGGAACTATAATTCACCCCTCCACTTT
NA	TRBD2	TRBJ2-7	TRBV5-1	14	CASSMTGGTYEQYF	TGCGCCAGCAGCATGACCGGGGGGACCTACGAGCAGTACTTC
NA	NA	TRBJ1-1	TRBV18	13	CASSGQSNTEAFF	TGTGCCAGCTCTGGACAGAGCAACACTGAAGCTTTCTTT
NA	NA	TRBJ2-7	TRBV7-6	13	CASSRDTSYEQYF	TGTGCCAGCAGCAGGGACACCTCCTACGAGCAGTACTTC
NA	NA	TRBJ2-3	TRBV7-9	13	CASSFESTDTQYF	TGTGCCAGCAGCTTTGAGAGCACAGATACGCAGTATTTT
NA	TRBD1	TRBJ2-5	TRBV15	13	CATSLTGRETQYF	TGTGCCACCAGCCTGACAGGGCGGGAGACCCAGTACTTC
NA	NA	TRBJ1-6	TRBV14	14	CASSQDEYAKALHF	TGTGCCAGCAGCCAAGATGAGTATGCGAAAGCCCTCCACTTT
NA	TRBD2	TRBJ2-1	TRBV18	16	CASSGLAGGSYNEQFF	TGTGCCAGCTCAGGGCTAGCGGGGGGATCGTACAATGAGCAGTTCTTC
NA	TRBD1	TRBJ1-6	TRBV19	15	CASSTGQGRNSPLHF	TGTGCCAGTAGTACCGGACAGGGCCGCAATTCACCCCTCCACTTT
few	NA	TRBJ2-2	TRBV9	14	CASSVATSTGELFF	TGTGCCAGCAGCGTAGCAACAAGTACCGGGGAGCTGTTTTTT
NA	NA	TRBJ1-5	TRBV18	16	CASSPTGGRDGQPQHF	TGTGCCAGCTCACCAACGGGGGGGCGCGATGGTCAGCCCCAGCATTTT
NA	NA	TRBJ1-3	TRBV19	14	CASSTDSSGNTIYF	TGTGCCAGTAGTACGGACAGCTCTGGAAACACCATATATTTT